One and the same sample provided the 21 T cell receptor beta chains below, sequenced in a study of Ad26.COV2.S vaccination and SARS-CoV-2 variants. The assay was immunoSEQ multiplex PCR, and TCRdb's table has in-frame clones only and misses some. The sample comprises about 220,000 clones, around 89% of which are singletons, and about 10% rests with the top ten. Documented treatment: roughly 19 received Ad26.COV2.S at low or high dose, single or two shots; about 5 received placebo; per-sample allocation not given. The study sampled participants on day 63 after the first vaccine or placebo injection. The specimen was peripheral blood, collected in a trial of Ad26.COV2.S vaccine versus placebo. The receptors here all came from a person between 18 and 59 years old who received the Ad26.COV2.S COVID-19 vaccine or a placebo.

The chain employs TRBV20-1 and TRBJ1-6, with 7 bases lining up with TRBD1. Germline V gene lookup returns CDR1 DFQATT and CDR2 SNEGSKA (reference sequence). This CDR3 is built from 15 residues. Trimming at V came to 3 bases and at J to 9 bases, leaving 11 bases not matched to a gene. The CDR3 DNA sequence: TGCAGTGCTAGTCAACGGCAGGGGGACGGTTCACCCCTCCACTTT. Residues: CSASQRQGDGSPLHF.

The genes are TRBV7-2 and TRBJ2-7; 8 bases line up with TRBD1. Germline trimming cut 5 bases from V and 1 base from J; bases unmatched to any gene: 7. CDR1 is SGHTA and CDR2 is FQGNSA in the germline V gene. CDR3 length: 15 amino acids. CDR3 amino acids: CASSPGQGRSYEQYF. The CDR3 coding sequence is TGTGCCAGCAGCCCAGGACAGGGCCGATCCTACGAGCAGTACTTC.

V gene TRBV10-3 combines with J gene TRBJ2-5, with TRBD2 matching 14 bases. Trimming took 8 bases from V and 2 from J; bases not matched to a gene: 7. From germline, CDR1 is ENHRY and CDR2 SYGVKD. There are 16 residues in the CDR3. Here the CDR3 DNA reads TGTGCCATCGCACCGGGACTAGCGGGGGCACAAGAGACCCAGTACTTC. It is translated as CAIAPGLAGAQETQYF.

This clone is a singleton in its sample. The CDR3 is CSGDRGVNTEAFF. Written as DNA, the CDR3 is TGCAGCGGGGATCGGGGAGTGAACACTGAAGCTTTCTTT. The V gene is TRBV29-1, the J gene TRBJ1-1; D is ambiguous. CDR1 SQVTM and CDR2 ANQGSEA come from the germline V gene. V lost 7 bases to trimming and J lost 0 bases, with 12 bases between them. The CDR3 length is 13 residues.

The CDR3 nucleotides read TGTGCCAGCAGTGTCCCCCGGGACAGGGCGAACACTGAAGCTTTCTTT. Translating gives CASSVPRDRANTEAFF. The chain carries TRBV28 and TRBJ1-1; TRBD1 matches at 9 bases. V lost 5 bases, J lost 1 base, and 8 bases stayed unmatched. Germline-derived CDR1 and CDR2 are MDHEN and SYDVKM. The CDR3 is 16 residues long.

The gene calls are TRBV7-2 and TRBJ2-2, with TRBD2 identical over 14 bases. Germline trimming cut 3 bases from V and 6 bases from J; bases unmatched to any gene: 3. The CDR3 is 16 amino acids. The germline V gene encodes CDR1 SGHTA and CDR2 FQGNSA. This chain's CDR3 is CASSFGTSGSPGELFF. As DNA, the CDR3 is TGTGCCAGCAGCTTCGGGACTAGCGGGAGTCCCGGGGAGCTGTTTTTT.

The chain couples TRBV7-8 to TRBJ1-1; D ambiguous. Trimming stripped 2 bases from V and 6 bases from J, with 10 bases between. Germline CDR1 and CDR2: SGHVS and FQNEAQ. The CDR3 runs to 13 residues. DNA of the CDR3: TGTGCCAGCAGCTTACCAGGACGGGCTGAAGCTTTCTTT. This gives the protein CASSLPGRAEAFF.

V is TRBV9 and J is TRBJ2-5, with TRBD1 matching 8 bases. The junction had 8 bases not matched to a gene; V was cut back by 4 bases and J by 0 bases. The CDR3 runs 16 residues. Germline values: CDR1 SGDLS, CDR2 YYNGEE. In nucleotides, the CDR3 is TGTGCCAGCAGCACCCGGACAGGGCTATACCAAGAGACCCAGTACTTC. Amino acid sequence: CASSTRTGLYQETQYF.

This chain connects TRBV28 to TRBJ2-7; D unclear. In germline, CDR1 is MDHEN, CDR2 SYDVKM. The CDR3 contains 12 residues. V was cut by 2 bases and J by 3 bases, with 5 bases left in between. The CDR3 nucleotides read TGTGCCAGCAGTTTAAGCTTCTACGAGCAGTACTTC. It translates to CASSLSFYEQYF.

This clone was seen only a few times. This chain uses TRBV7-8 with TRBJ1-2; the D is unclear. CDR3 size: 13 residues. The V end lost 4 bases, the J end lost 4 bases, and 10 bases lay between the germline ends. Germline V gene lookup returns CDR1 SGHVS and CDR2 FQNEAQ. CDR3 nucleotide sequence: TGTGCCAGCAGCTCCTCAGGAAGCTATGGCTACACCTTC. This encodes CASSSSGSYGYTF.

DNA for the CDR3: TGTGCCAGCAGTGATGTAAGGGGCGCGGGCTACACCTTC. It yields the protein CASSDVRGAGYTF. The chain carries TRBV25-1 and TRBJ1-2, with a tentative D call TRBD1 (5 bases). This CDR3 comprises 13 residues. The germline gives CDR1 MGHDK, CDR2 SYGVNS. V lost 3 bases to trimming and J lost 8 bases, with 13 bases between them.

The chain uses TRBV5-4 and TRBJ2-3; D not certain. The V and J ends lost 4 bases and 5 bases respectively, with 17 bases between them. Per the germline V gene, CDR1 is SGHNT and CDR2 is YYREEE (reference sequence). The CDR3 sequence is 15 residues long. The CDR3 DNA reads TGTGCCAGCAGCCGGGCCTCCCCCACGGGAGATACGCAGTATTTT. It yields the protein CASSRASPTGDTQYF.

The J gene is TRBJ1-2, the V gene TRBV15; D is possibly TRBD1 (6 bases). In germline, CDR1 is LNHNV, CDR2 YYDKDF (reference sequence). The CDR3 runs 13 residues. The V gene lost 5 bases and the J gene lost 7 bases, with 14 bases spanning the gap. In nucleotides, the CDR3 is TGTGCCACCAGCCTTGGGGGGGCCTTTGGCTACACCTTC. Protein sequence: CATSLGGAFGYTF.

The chain employs TRBV25-1 and TRBJ1-5, with D possibly being TRBD1 (5 bases). The CDR3 is made up of 15 amino acids. Germline CDR1 reads MGHDK; CDR2 reads SYGVNS. V was shortened by 0 bases and J by 1 base, with 7 bases between the two germline ends. CDR3 sequence (DNA): TGTGCCAGCAGTGAATACGGGGGGAGCAATCAGCCCCAGCATTTT. Translated: CASSEYGGSNQPQHF.

The genes are TRBV5-1 and TRBJ1-3; weak D call: TRBD1 (6 bases). This CDR3 spans 17 amino acids. The V and J ends lost 4 bases and 0 bases respectively, with 17 bases between them. The germline CDR1 and CDR2 sequences are SGHRS and YFSETQ. CDR3 coding DNA: TGCGCCAGCAGCACCGGGATACAGGGAGGCTCTGGAAACACCATATATTTT. It specifies CASSTGIQGGSGNTIYF.

J is TRBJ1-1 and V is TRBV27; no definite D call. This CDR3 has 14 residues. Trimming left V 1 base short and J 3 bases short, with 9 bases between. Germline CDR1 and CDR2: MNHEY and SMNVEV (reference sequence). The DNA for the CDR3 is TGTGCCAGCAGTTTATTTCTGGAAGACACTGAAGCTTTCTTT. Its translation is CASSLFLEDTEAFF.

The chain links TRBV7-8 to TRBJ2-1; 11 bases are shared with TRBD2. The CDR3 contains 17 residues. V trimming: 4 bases; J trimming: 2 bases; junction bases outside the gene matches: 7. CDR1 SGHVS and CDR2 FQNEAQ come from the germline V gene. DNA of the CDR3: TGTGCCAGCAGCTCGGGGCTAGCGGGAGGAGCCTACAATGAGCAGTTCTTC. Translating gives CASSSGLAGGAYNEQFF. Full variable domain (missing parts from reference TRBV7-8 and TRBJ2-1): GAGVSQSPRYKVAKRGQDVALRCDPISGHVSLFWYQQALGQGPEFLTYFQNEAQLDKSGLPSDRFFAERPEGSVSTLKIQRTQQEDSAVYLCASSSGLAGGAYNEQFFGPGTRLTVL.

This sequence joins TRBV7-2 and TRBJ1-1; D is possibly TRBD1 (6 bases). V lost 5 bases to trimming and J lost 0 bases, with 13 bases between them. This CDR3 has 15 amino acids. Looked up from germline, CDR1 is SGHTA and CDR2 is FQGNSA. The CDR3 nucleotides are TGTGCCAGCAGCCAAGACTCAGGGGTGAACACTGAAGCTTTCTTT. This gives the protein CASSQDSGVNTEAFF.

The genes are TRBV24-1 and TRBJ2-1; 9 nucleotides align to TRBD2. V shed 3 bases, J shed 10 bases, and the junction held 12 bases outside the gene matches. CDR3 length: 16 residues. The germline CDR1 and CDR2 sequences are KGHDR and SFDVKD. The CDR3 bases are TGTGCCACCAGTGATCCTCTTTCTAGCGGGGCGGGGGAGCAGTTCTTC. Residues: CATSDPLSSGAGEQFF.

The V gene is TRBV4-3, the J gene TRBJ2-6; unclear D gene. The V gene's germline CDR1 is LGHNA and CDR2 YSLEER. The CDR3 has 17 amino acids. V was trimmed by 5 bases and J by 0 bases, leaving 14 bases between them. The CDR3 reads CASSDRTDSSGANVLTF. The CDR3 coding sequence is TGCGCCAGCAGCGATCGGACGGATAGCTCTGGGGCCAACGTCCTGACTTTC.

This clone appeared a few times. The CDR3 sequence is CASSLRPETNEKLFF. For the CDR3, the DNA is TGCGCCAGCAGCTTGAGGCCAGAAACTAATGAAAAACTGTTTTTT. The V call is TRBV5-1, the J call TRBJ1-4; D is unresolved. V gave up 1 base and J gave up 1 base, with 8 bases separating them. The CDR3 contains 15 residues. Germline CDR1 is SGHRS and CDR2 is YFSETQ.